The 28 T cell receptor beta chains presented below share a single source sample, sequenced in a study of regulatory T cells in long-lasting Graves disease. Time point of the sample: newly diagnosed GD, antithyroid drugs for less than 3 months. Following extraction of RNA from PBMCs, that RNA was used to make the TCR library. Through Arm-PCR of CDR3 regions and iRepertoire HTBI primers, TCR beta libraries were built. TCRdb processed the multiplex PCR reads anew with MiXCR; each CDR3 protein has one entry. This table holds roughly 500,000 distinct CDR3 sequences, roughly 14% found once. The data were also submitted as part of a second study, on T cells in Graves' hyperthyroidism and ophthalmopathy.

The material was peripheral blood mononuclear cells (PBMCs), obtained at new diagnosis, from a patient treated with antithyroid drugs. These receptors all come from a young man with Graves disease.

The chain is built from TRBV13 and TRBJ1-3; D not certain. CDR3 size: 15 residues. CDR1 and CDR2 (germline): PRHDT, FYEKMQ (reference sequence). V was cut by 6 bases and J by 0 bases, with 12 bases left in between. CDR3 amino acids: CASSHSRPSGNTIYF. DNA of the CDR3: TGTGCCAGCAGTCATTCCAGGCCCTCTGGAAACACCATATATTTT.

This clonotype was counted at least ten times. The V gene is TRBV13, the J gene TRBJ2-1; 12 bases are a match to TRBD2. J was trimmed by 7 bases and V by 5 bases; bases with no gene match: 6. The CDR3 length is 15 residues. Germline V gene lookup returns CDR1 PRHDT and CDR2 FYEKMQ (reference sequence). The CDR3 is CASSSGLAGRNEQFF. CDR3 coding DNA: TGTGCCAGCAGCAGTGGACTAGCGGGACGAAATGAGCAGTTCTTC.

The DNA of the CDR3 is TGTGCCAGCAGCAATTCCGGGACAGGGACCTACGAGCAGTACTTC. Translating gives CASSNSGTGTYEQYF. The J gene is TRBJ2-7, the V gene TRBV28; TRBD1 agrees at 9 bases. Per the germline V gene, CDR1 is MDHEN and CDR2 is SYDVKM. Trimming took 6 bases from V and 2 from J; bases not matched to a gene: 8. The length of the CDR3 is 15 residues.

The sample holds a few counts of this clonotype. With a far larger clone one base away, a read error is the likely cause. The chain uses TRBV7-9 and TRBJ1-1; D is ambiguous. Germline loops: CDR1 SEHNR, CDR2 FQNEAQ (reference sequence). The CDR3 length is 13 residues. Trimming took off 2 bases at V and 0 bases at J, with 4 bases between the two ends. The CDR3 loop is CASSLPVNTEAFF. The CDR3 region has the DNA TGTGCCAGCAGCTTACCGGTGAACACTGAAGCTTTCTTT.

This clonotype occurred many times. The J gene is TRBJ1-2, the V gene TRBV7-9; no reliable D call. The V gene's germline CDR1 is SEHNR and CDR2 FQNEAQ (reference sequence). The CDR3 contains 11 residues. Trimming pared 0 bases from V and 8 bases from J, leaving 4 bases between. In nucleotides, the CDR3 is TGTGCCAGCAGCTTAGCTCAGGGCTACACCTTC. This translates into CASSLAQGYTF.

The chain carries TRBV7-9 and TRBJ1-1; TRBD1 matches 7 bases. J gave up 2 bases and V 3 bases, and 6 bases lay outside the gene matches. The CDR3 has 15 residues. CDR1 is SEHNR, CDR2 FQNEAQ, per germline (reference sequence). The CDR3 coding sequence is TGTGCCAGCAGCTTTCTCAGGGGGGAAAACACTGAAGCTTTCTTT. This codes for CASSFLRGENTEAFF.

The sample holds many counts of this clonotype. V is TRBV6-1 and J is TRBJ2-2; D possibly corresponds to TRBD1 (6 bases). The V end lost 1 base, the J end lost 1 base, and 7 bases lay between the germline ends. There are 15 residues in the CDR3. Germline V gene lookup returns CDR1 MNHNS and CDR2 SASEGT. CDR3 sequence: CASSEEGVNTGELFF. CDR3 nucleotides: TGTGCCAGCAGTGAAGAGGGGGTGAACACCGGGGAGCTGTTTTTT.

At least ten counts were recorded for this clonotype. The chain uses TRBV19 and TRBJ2-1, with 11 bases identical to TRBD1. Germline V CDR1 and CDR2: LNHDA, SQIVND (reference sequence). V lost 3 bases to trimming and J lost 8 bases; unmatched junction nucleotides: 6. The CDR3 covers 15 residues. CDR3 loop: CASSIAGQGADEQFF. CDR3 nucleotide sequence: TGTGCCAGTAGTATTGCTGGACAGGGGGCTGATGAGCAGTTCTTC.

This clonotype was detected only a few times. This chain connects TRBV3-1 to TRBJ1-1; 8 nucleotides match TRBD1. This CDR3 has 15 residues. The germline V gene has CDR1 LGHDT and CDR2 YNNKEL (reference sequence). Trimming cost V 2 bases and J 2 bases; bases outside gene matches: 4. The CDR3 spells CASSQTGGKNTEAFF. Here the CDR3 DNA reads TGTGCCAGCAGCCAAACAGGGGGAAAAAACACTGAAGCTTTCTTT.

This clonotype occurred many times. The V and J genes are TRBV27 and TRBJ2-1, with no clear D. Germline CDR1 reads MNHEY; CDR2 reads SMNVEV (reference sequence). V lost 6 bases to trimming and J lost 5 bases, with 17 bases between them. The CDR3 has 15 amino acids. The CDR3 loop reads CASRRLGRVDNEQFF. DNA of the CDR3: TGTGCCAGCAGGCGTTTGGGTCGGGTGGACAATGAGCAGTTCTTC.

This clonotype turned up a few times. The chain has TRBV5-1 and TRBJ2-1; tentative D call: TRBD2 (5 bases). Per the germline V gene, CDR1 is SGHRS and CDR2 is YFSETQ. The CDR3 is 17 residues long. Trimming left V 4 bases short and J 6 bases short, with 23 bases between. The DNA of the CDR3 is TGCGCCAGCAGCACGGTTATGTGGGAGTTGCCCTGCAATGAGCAGTTCTTC. Its protein is CASSTVMWELPCNEQFF.

The table lists this clonotype with many counts. V is TRBV10-1 and J is TRBJ2-7; D remains unclear. The V gene's germline CDR1 is WNHNN and CDR2 SYGVQD (reference sequence). With 0 bases removed from V and 0 bases from J, the gap between germline ends came to 12 bases. The CDR3 sequence is 16 residues long. CDR3 sequence reads: CASSESRMSLSYEQYF. The CDR3 DNA reads TGCGCCAGCAGTGAGTCCAGGATGTCCCTCTCCTACGAGCAGTACTTC.

In its sample, this clonotype was seen many times. The chain is built from TRBV20-1 and TRBJ2-7; 12 bases match TRBD1. This CDR3 is 14 amino acids long. Germline loops: CDR1 DFQATT, CDR2 SNEGSKA (reference sequence). With V trimmed by 3 bases and J by 6 bases, 6 bases remained unmatched. CDR3 coding DNA: TGCAGTGCTAGGTCCGGGACAGGGGGCACCGAGCAGTACTTC. Protein product: CSARSGTGGTEQYF.

This clonotype came up a few times. The genes are TRBV29-1 and TRBJ1-4; 7 nucleotides match TRBD1. Germline-derived CDR1 and CDR2 are SQVTM and ANQGSEA. V lost 4 bases to trimming and J lost 2 bases; unmatched junction nucleotides: 4. This CDR3 is 14 amino acids long. CDR3 bases: TGCAGCGTTGCAGGGGACAGCACTAATGAAAAACTGTTTTTT. It specifies CSVAGDSTNEKLFF.

This sequence joins TRBV2 and TRBJ2-5, with 7 bases that match TRBD2. The CDR3 has 14 amino acids. The V gene's germline CDR1 is SNHLY and CDR2 FYNNEI. The J segment lost 2 bases and the V segment lost 5 bases, leaving 5 bases of the junction unmatched. The DNA of the CDR3 is TGTGCCAGCAGTAAGGGGACTATTCAAGAGACCCAGTACTTC. This sequence encodes CASSKGTIQETQYF.

The sample holds many counts of this clonotype. The genes are TRBV2 and TRBJ2-1; 11 nucleotides align to TRBD2. The CDR3 runs 18 residues. CDR1 and CDR2 (germline): SNHLY, FYNNEI. The trim removed 0 bases at V and 4 bases at J, leaving 8 bases unmatched. The CDR3 region has the DNA TGTGCCAGCAGTGAAGCGGCCCCCGGGACTAGCGGTTACAATGAGCAGTTCTTC. Translating it yields CASSEAAPGTSGYNEQFF.

This clonotype was detected only a few times. V is TRBV3-1 and J is TRBJ2-1; 8 bases match TRBD2. Germline loops: CDR1 LGHDT, CDR2 YNNKEL (reference sequence). V trimming: 2 bases; J trimming: 4 bases; junction bases outside the gene matches: 7. CDR3 length: 16 amino acids. CDR3 in amino acids: CASSQRATSAYNEQFF. Written as DNA, the CDR3 is TGTGCCAGCAGCCAACGGGCGACTAGCGCGTACAATGAGCAGTTCTTC.

The sample holds many counts of this clonotype. The rearrangement joins TRBV12-3 or TRBV12-4 to TRBJ1-5, with D maybe TRBD1 (6 bases). This CDR3 region has 15 residues. Trimming shortened V by 4 bases and J by 6 bases, and 16 bases separated the two germline ends. Here the CDR3 reads CASSSHQGNVQPQHF. CDR3 nucleotides: TGTGCCAGCAGTTCACATCAGGGGAACGTTCAGCCCCAGCATTTT.

This clonotype has a count of ten or more. The chain couples TRBV12-5 to TRBJ1-1; D may be TRBD1 (6 bases). The length of the CDR3 is 17 residues. The ends were cut back, 6 bases at V and 3 bases at J, with 23 bases in the middle. In germline, CDR1 is LGHNT, CDR2 FRNRAP. CDR3 in DNA: TGTGCTAGTGGACCAGGAATCGGACAGCCAATTTACACTGAAGCTTTCTTT. It specifies CASGPGIGQPIYTEAFF.

This clonotype was picked up many times. The chain has TRBV14 and TRBJ2-1, with 10 bases matching TRBD2. CDR3 length: 15 residues. Losses at the gene ends were 1 base for V and 6 bases for J; bases not matched to a gene: 3. Germline CDR1 reads SGHDN; CDR2 reads FVKESK. This CDR3 is CASSQVSGRANEQFF. CDR3 nucleotide sequence: TGTGCCAGCAGCCAAGTCAGCGGGAGGGCCAATGAGCAGTTCTTC. Drawing the rest from reference TRBV14 and TRBJ2-1, the complete variable domain is EAGVTQFPSHSVIEKGQTVTLRCDPISGHDNLYWYRRVMGKEIKFLLHFVKESKQDESGMPNNRFLAERTGGTYSTLKVQPAELEDSGVYFCASSQVSGRANEQFFGPGTRLTVL.

This clonotype showed up just a few times. Written as DNA, the CDR3 is TGTGCCAGCAGCCACCCTACTAGCGGGAGGAGGAATGAGCAGTTCTTC. It is translated as CASSHPTSGRRNEQFF. The genes are TRBV14 and TRBJ2-1; 12 bases agree with TRBD2. V dropped 3 bases and J dropped 7; count of bases not matched to a gene: 7. The CDR3 is 16 residues long. CDR1 and CDR2 (germline): SGHDN, FVKESK.

A word on this clonotype: Compared with germline, one end of the junction differs, possibly owing to a read error. The chain carries TRBV27 and TRBJ2-6; TRBD2 might be the D (5 bases). Germline-derived CDR1 and CDR2 are MNHEY and SMNVEV (reference sequence). The CDR3 has 16 residues. CDR3 residues: CTSSLAGGLGANVLTF. The CDR3 nucleotides read TGTACCAGCAGTTTAGCAGGTGGACTTGGGGCCAACGTCCTGACTTTC.

This clonotype was recorded many times. The J gene is TRBJ2-1, the V gene TRBV2; D may be TRBD1 (6 bases). The CDR3 sequence is 15 residues long. The germline V and J ends were trimmed by 8 bases and 4 bases, with 18 bases remaining between them. Germline CDR1 reads SNHLY; CDR2 reads FYNNEI. CDR3 sequence reads: CASPYRARGYNEQFF. The CDR3 nucleotides are TGTGCCAGCCCCTACAGGGCGAGAGGGTACAATGAGCAGTTCTTC.

There are a few counts of this clonotype. V usage is TRBV6-1 and J usage is TRBJ2-1; 12 bases are a match to TRBD2. CDR3 length: 15 amino acids. Trimming removed 8 bases from V and 2 bases from J; junction bases left unmatched: 4. The germline V gene has CDR1 MNHNS and CDR2 SASEGT. The CDR3 nucleotides read TGTGCCAGCCGGACTAGCGGGGAGCCCTACAATGAGCAGTTCTTC. The encoded protein is CASRTSGEPYNEQFF.

This clonotype was found many times. The chain links TRBV6-5 to TRBJ2-2; TRBD2 agrees at 8 bases. Unmatched junction bases numbered 6, after V lost 4 bases and J lost 2 bases. The CDR3 is made up of 16 amino acids. Germline loops: CDR1 MNHEY, CDR2 SVGAGI. The CDR3 loop reads CASSFPGGGNTGELFF. The CDR3 coding sequence is TGTGCCAGCAGTTTCCCCGGGGGGGGTAACACCGGGGAGCTGTTTTTT.

This clonotype was detected many times. The V gene is TRBV6-1, the J gene TRBJ2-7, with D possibly being TRBD1 (6 bases). There are 15 residues in the CDR3. Per germline, CDR1 MNHNS and CDR2 SASEGT. Deletions cut 2 bases from V and 2 bases from J, with 13 bases between. Here the CDR3 reads CASSESFGQPYEQYF. The DNA of the CDR3 is TGTGCCAGCAGTGAAAGTTTCGGACAGCCCTACGAGCAGTACTTC.

The table lists this clonotype with many counts. Here the CDR3 DNA reads TGTGCCAGCTCACCACCGGGGCTCGGGGTGATTAACTATGGCTACACCTTC. It specifies CASSPPGLGVINYGYTF. The chain links TRBV18 to TRBJ1-2, with a tentative D call TRBD1 (5 bases). CDR3 length: 17 residues. Germline CDR1 and CDR2: KGHSH and LQKENI. The V end lost 0 bases, the J end lost 1 base, and 15 bases lay between the germline ends.

This clonotype was counted a few times. CDR3 amino acids: CASSLGVVGSPLHF. CDR3 in DNA: TGTGCCAGCAGTTTAGGGGTGGTAGGTTCACCCCTCCACTTT. The chain combines TRBV27 with TRBJ1-6; D gene uncertain. There are 14 residues in the CDR3. From germline, CDR1 is MNHEY and CDR2 SMNVEV (reference sequence). The germline V and J ends were trimmed by 2 bases and 9 bases, with 11 bases remaining between them.